This TCR beta chain emerged from a study of cytomegalovirus exposure and HLA in healthy donors. General study points: Fewer N-insertions (relative to the roughly 730-donor mean) were reportedly seen in an Asian-associated ancestry cluster in a later analysis. Accounts indicate the classifier identified cytomegalovirus status with strong specificity and sensitivity. The authors later found most CMV-associated TCR beta chains appeared HLA-restricted. Analysis performed later showed TCR beta chains linked to HLA being more clonally expanded than equally common others.

Per germline, CDR1 SGHVS and CDR2 FNYEAQ. V lost 4 bases to trimming and J lost 4 bases; unmatched junction nucleotides: 9. The CDR3 is 17 amino acids. In the PCR, 60 Vbeta and 13 Jbeta primers were used. Assay used: immunoSEQ multiplex PCR; TCRdb lists only in-frame clones, some missing. The repertoire has tens of thousands of clones, around 78% of them found once; the top ten carry around 7.8%. This clone was observed a handful of times. Its matching antigen is unknown. Sequencing used PBMCs. The chain employs TRBV7-6 and TRBJ2-3; 12 bases fit TRBD2. The sequence came from a man aged 18-30 years in good health and CMV-seropositive. The DNA for the CDR3 is TGTGCCAGCAGCTCCATAAGACTAGCGGGAGCCCCAGATACGCAGTATTTT. Its translation is CASSSIRLAGAPDTQYF.